Below, 31 T cell receptor beta chains from the same sample are listed, as sequenced in a study of blood T cell repertoires in COVID-19. TCRdb keeps only in-frame clones here, not all; method: immunoSEQ multiplex PCR. The sample holds about 42,000 clones, about 88% seen once. The material sequenced was peripheral blood. The receptors come from a human donor in a cohort sampled during active COVID-19.

The chain recombines TRBV19 with TRBJ1-3; TRBD1 is a possible D gene (5 bases). Trimming left V 5 bases short and J 4 bases short, with 9 bases between. This CDR3 is 13 amino acids long. Germline V gene sequence: CDR1 LNHDA, CDR2 SQIVND (reference sequence). The CDR3 DNA sequence: TGTGCCAGTAGTCAGGGTACAGGAAACACCATATATTTT. Its protein product is CASSQGTGNTIYF.

The chain combines TRBV4-1 with TRBJ1-2; no reliable D call. This CDR3 comprises 15 residues. Trimming left V 3 bases short and J 6 bases short, with 17 bases between. CDR1 is MGHRA, CDR2 YSYEKL, per germline. As DNA, the CDR3 is TGCGCCAGCAGCCACTCCTGGAGAGGGAGGGATGGCTACACCTTC. Residues: CASSHSWRGRDGYTF.

The chain uses TRBV6-1 and TRBJ1-1; no definite D call. The CDR3 is 13 amino acids. Trimming took off 2 bases at V and 0 bases at J, with 4 bases between the two ends. Germline V CDR1 and CDR2: MNHNS, SASEGT. The CDR3 sequence is CASSERLNTEAFF. The CDR3 DNA reads TGTGCCAGCAGTGAACGGTTGAACACTGAAGCTTTCTTT.

This clone was seen only once. V gene TRBV2 combines with J gene TRBJ2-7; a weak D match, TRBD1 (6 bases). The V and J ends lost 7 bases and 1 base respectively, with 14 bases between them. This CDR3 is built from 14 residues. The germline V gene encodes CDR1 SNHLY and CDR2 FYNNEI. CDR3 nucleotides: TGTGCCAGCAAGTCGAGTGGACAGTCCTACGAGCAGTACTTC. Its protein product is CASKSSGQSYEQYF.

The chain carries TRBV12-5 and TRBJ1-5; 8 nucleotides match TRBD1. The trim removed 6 bases at V and 7 bases at J, leaving 5 bases unmatched. This CDR3 comprises 13 residues. CDR1 is LGHNT and CDR2 is FRNRAP in the germline V gene. CDR3: CASGTGGSQPQHF. CDR3 nucleotides: TGTGCTAGTGGCACAGGGGGGTCCCAGCCCCAGCATTTT.

J is TRBJ2-2 and V is TRBV11-3; D remains unclear. V gave up 4 bases and J gave up 3 bases, with 12 bases separating them. The germline gives CDR1 SGHNT, CDR2 YENEEA. The CDR3 has 15 residues. The DNA of the CDR3 is TGTGCCAGCAGCTACTCCATATCGGACACCGGGGAGCTGTTTTTT. Amino acid sequence: CASSYSISDTGELFF.

This chain links TRBV9 with TRBJ2-7, with D possibly matching TRBD2 (6 bases). The CDR3 totals 14 residues. V was pared by 4 bases and J by 3 bases, with 14 bases between. Germline V lookup: CDR1 SGDLS, CDR2 YYNGEE. The CDR3 bases are TGTGCCAGCAGCCCTCGGACTAACATCTACGAGCAGTACTTC. It translates to CASSPRTNIYEQYF.

The rearrangement uses TRBV6-5 and TRBJ2-2, with 7 bases lining up with TRBD1. This CDR3 is 15 amino acids long. Germline trimming cut 7 bases from V and 6 bases from J; bases unmatched to any gene: 11. CDR1 and CDR2 (germline): MNHEY, SVGAGI. CDR3 in amino acids: CASKNDNTGAGELFF. The CDR3 bases are TGTGCCAGCAAAAATGACAACACAGGGGCCGGGGAGCTGTTTTTT.

The chain combines TRBV6-5 with TRBJ2-7, with D unresolved. The CDR3 has 15 amino acids. Trimming removed 6 bases from V and 1 base from J, with 16 bases in between. Germline V gene lookup returns CDR1 MNHEY and CDR2 SVGAGI. CDR3 protein: CASRPAAGPSYEQYF. Written as DNA, the CDR3 is TGTGCCAGCAGACCCGCCGCAGGCCCTTCCTACGAGCAGTACTTC.

The chain combines TRBV7-8 with TRBJ1-1; D unclear. CDR1 SGHVS and CDR2 FQNEAQ come from the germline V gene. V shed 5 bases and J shed 0 bases, with 7 bases lying between them. The CDR3 extends over 13 amino acids. CDR3 sequence reads: CASSITVNTEAFF. DNA for the CDR3: TGTGCCAGCAGCATTACAGTGAACACTGAAGCTTTCTTT.

The chain uses TRBV18 and TRBJ2-6; TRBD1 matches at 9 bases. This CDR3 is built from 17 residues. With 6 bases clipped from V and 0 bases from J, the junction kept 6 bases outside the gene matches. In germline, CDR1 is KGHSH, CDR2 LQKENI. The CDR3 nucleotides are TGTGCCAGCTCTCTGACAGGGGGAAACTCTGGGGCCAACGTCCTGACTTTC. Its translation is CASSLTGGNSGANVLTF.

The chain links TRBV7-3 to TRBJ2-3, with 7 bases that match TRBD1. Germline CDR1 is SGHTA and CDR2 is FQGTGA. This CDR3 has 14 residues. V was pared by 5 bases and J by 5 bases, with 7 bases of the junction left unmatched. The CDR3 bases are TGTGCCAGCAGCCCACAGGGGTTGGGAGATACGCAGTATTTT. It codes for CASSPQGLGDTQYF.

This clone was detected only once. The DNA of the CDR3 is TGTGCCAGCAGTTACTCTCTCAGGGGGGCAGCTTTCTTT. Encoded protein: CASSYSLRGAAFF. The chain combines TRBV6-5 with TRBJ1-1; 7 bases line up with TRBD1. Trimming at V came to 0 bases and at J to 10 bases, leaving 5 bases not matched to a gene. CDR1 and CDR2 from the germline V gene are MNHEY and SVGAGI. The CDR3 extends over 13 amino acids.

The V gene is TRBV6-5, the J gene TRBJ1-2; the D gene is possibly TRBD1 (5 bases). CDR3 size: 15 residues. Germline assignment: CDR1 MNHEY and CDR2 SVGAGI. V gave up 1 base and J gave up 5 bases, with 14 bases separating them. CDR3 residues: CASSYYGDGGYGYTF. In nucleotides, the CDR3 is TGTGCCAGCAGTTACTATGGGGACGGAGGGTATGGCTACACCTTC.

In DNA, the CDR3 is TGTGCCACCAGTGCCAGGGTCGCAGATACGCAGTATTTT. It yields the protein CATSARVADTQYF. The rearrangement links TRBV24-1 to TRBJ2-3; D is perhaps TRBD1 (5 bases). Trimming left V 5 bases short and J 4 bases short, with 9 bases between. This CDR3 comprises 13 residues. Per germline, CDR1 KGHDR and CDR2 SFDVKD.

The genes are TRBV29-1 and TRBJ2-2, with 8 positions matching TRBD1. Losses at the gene ends were 6 bases for V and 4 bases for J; bases not matched to a gene: 4. From germline, CDR1 is SQVTM and CDR2 ANQGSEA. The CDR3 loop spans 13 amino acids. CDR3 coding DNA: TGCAGCGTGGGACAGGCCAGCACCGGGGAGCTGTTTTTT. Protein: CSVGQASTGELFF.

This clone was found once. The gene calls are TRBV27 and TRBJ1-1; D might be TRBD1 (5 bases). The CDR3 totals 12 residues. Germline values: CDR1 MNHEY, CDR2 SMNVEV (reference sequence). V gave up 6 bases and J gave up 5 bases, with 10 bases separating them. The DNA of the CDR3 is TGTGCCAGCAGCGACCCAGGGACTGAAGCTTTCTTT. Residues: CASSDPGTEAFF.

The V and J genes are TRBV5-4 and TRBJ1-1; D perhaps matches TRBD1 (6 bases). This CDR3 has 14 residues. Germline assignment: CDR1 SGHNT and CDR2 YYREEE (reference sequence). The V end lost 4 bases, the J end lost 1 base, and 11 bases lay between the germline ends. CDR3 protein: CASSPSQGNTEAFF. DNA for the CDR3: TGTGCCAGCAGCCCGTCACAGGGGAACACTGAAGCTTTCTTT.

The chain joins TRBV7-9 to TRBJ2-1, with 10 bases that match TRBD2. V lost 5 bases, J lost 2 bases, and 3 bases stayed unmatched. The CDR3 runs to 15 residues. Germline values: CDR1 SEHNR, CDR2 FQNEAQ (reference sequence). CDR3 sequence (DNA): TGTGCCAGCAGCCCGACTAGCGGGCCCTACAATGAGCAGTTCTTC. It is translated as CASSPTSGPYNEQFF.

The V call is TRBV7-3, the J call TRBJ2-3; D is unresolved. The CDR3 runs 13 residues. Germline values: CDR1 SGHTA, CDR2 FQGTGA. Deletions cut 5 bases from V and 0 bases from J, with 6 bases between. Written as DNA, the CDR3 is TGTGCCAGCAGCCCGACTAGCACAGATACGCAGTATTTT. Amino acids: CASSPTSTDTQYF.

The gene calls are TRBV5-5 and TRBJ1-5; D is unresolved. Germline CDR1 is SGHKS and CDR2 is YYEKEE (reference sequence). This CDR3 has 14 amino acids. With 2 bases removed from V and 7 bases from J, the gap between germline ends came to 13 bases. This chain's CDR3 is CASSFRATGQPQHF. The CDR3 DNA reads as TGTGCCAGCAGCTTTCGGGCAACGGGGCAGCCCCAGCATTTT. Full variable domain (outside the CDR3, taken from reference TRBV5-5 and TRBJ1-5): DAGVTQSPTHLIKTRGQQVTLRCSPISGHKSVSWYQQVLGQGPQFIFQYYEKEERGRGNFPDRFSARQFPNYSSELNVNALLLGDSALYLCASSFRATGQPQHFGDGTRLSIL.

The chain carries TRBV6-5 and TRBJ2-7, with D tentatively TRBD2 (5 bases). Germline assignment: CDR1 MNHEY and CDR2 SVGAGI. The CDR3 contains 14 residues. Trimming removed 0 bases from V and 2 bases from J, with 8 bases in between. The CDR3 here is CASSYSYGTYEQYF. The CDR3 DNA reads as TGTGCCAGCAGTTACTCCTACGGGACCTACGAGCAGTACTTC.

The chain carries TRBV4-1 and TRBJ1-2; possibly TRBD1 for D (6 bases). Per germline, CDR1 MGHRA and CDR2 YSYEKL. With 0 bases removed from V and 13 bases from J, the gap between germline ends came to 21 bases. There are 15 residues in the CDR3. CDR3 sequence (DNA): TGCGCCAGCAGCCAAGATCAAGTGGACAGCTCCACACCCACCTTC. Translation: CASSQDQVDSSTPTF.

This clone was picked up a small number of times. The rearrangement joins TRBV6-2 or TRBV6-3 to TRBJ1-1; D call uncertain. Per the germline V gene, CDR1 is MNHEY and CDR2 is SVGEGT. This CDR3 contains 13 residues. V was pared by 6 bases and J by 1 base, with 9 bases between. This CDR3 is CASSYNRNTEAFF. The CDR3 DNA sequence: TGTGCCAGCAGCTATAACAGGAACACTGAAGCTTTCTTT.

There are a few counts of this clone. V is TRBV7-3 and J is TRBJ2-1; 10 bases line up with TRBD2. From germline, CDR1 is SGHTA and CDR2 FQGTGA. The CDR3 is 15 residues long. The junction had 7 bases not matched to a gene; V was cut back by 4 bases and J by 7 bases. DNA for the CDR3: TGTGCCAGCAGCTCCTCTAGCGGGGGTGCGAATGAGCAGTTCTTC. As protein: CASSSSSGGANEQFF.

This clone was seen once. The rearrangement joins TRBV7-2 to TRBJ2-3, with D perhaps TRBD1 (6 bases). Trimming shortened V by 1 base and J by 2 bases, and 13 bases separated the two germline ends. The germline V gene encodes CDR1 SGHTA and CDR2 FQGNSA. The CDR3 totals 16 residues. The CDR3 loop is CASSLGGQQFTDTQYF. In nucleotides, the CDR3 is TGTGCCAGCAGCTTAGGGGGGCAGCAATTCACAGATACGCAGTATTTT.

The chain carries TRBV30 and TRBJ1-1, with 7 bases lining up with TRBD1. The germline gives CDR1 GTSNPN, CDR2 SVGIG (reference sequence). This CDR3 has 12 amino acids. The V gene end was trimmed by 4 bases and the J gene end by 7 bases; junction bases not matched to a gene: 6. The CDR3 nucleotides are TGTGCCTGGAACAGGGGTCTATTTGAAGCTTTCTTT. Protein product: CAWNRGLFEAFF.

The chain employs TRBV29-1 and TRBJ1-1; maybe TRBD1 (6 bases). CDR1 and CDR2 from the germline V gene are SQVTM and ANQGSEA. V dropped 1 base and J dropped 10 bases, with 13 bases sitting between them. The CDR3 is made up of 12 amino acids. The CDR3 here is CSVEGDDRLAFF. The CDR3 region has the DNA TGCAGCGTTGAAGGGGACGACAGGCTAGCTTTCTTT. Using reference TRBV29-1 and TRBJ1-1 for the parts outside the CDR3, the full variable domain is SAVISQKPSRDICQRGTSLTIQCQVDSQVTMMFWYRQQPGQSLTLIATANQGSEATYESGFVIDKFPISRPNLTFSTLTVSNMSPEDSSIYLCSVEGDDRLAFFGQGTRLTVV.

The chain's CDR3 is CASSVAGQFPRTDTQYF. CDR3 DNA: TGTGCCAGCAGCGTAGCGGGACAGTTCCCACGCACAGATACGCAGTATTTT. The chain is built from TRBV9 and TRBJ2-3, with TRBD1 matching over 7 bases. Germline CDR1 SGDLS, CDR2 YYNGEE. The CDR3 runs 17 residues. The V gene end was trimmed by 0 bases and the J gene end by 1 base; junction bases not matched to a gene: 8.

V and J are TRBV30 and TRBJ1-5; 11 bases map to TRBD1. With V trimmed by 3 bases and J by 6 bases, 4 bases remained unmatched. This CDR3 is built from 14 residues. In germline, CDR1 is GTSNPN, CDR2 SVGIG (reference sequence). This CDR3 reads CAWSAGTGGQPQHF. The DNA of the CDR3 is TGTGCCTGGAGCGCCGGGACAGGGGGTCAGCCCCAGCATTTT.

J is TRBJ2-5 and V is TRBV6-6; D is unresolved. This CDR3 has 14 amino acids. V lost 10 bases and J 5 bases, leaving 20 bases between the germline ends. Per germline, CDR1 MNHNY and CDR2 SVGAGI (reference sequence). The CDR3 nucleotides are TGTGCCACCGCTTCGGGTCCCACTTGGGAGACCCAGTACTTC. It is translated as CATASGPTWETQYF.